Sequencing of this TCR beta chain was carried out in a study of shared clonotypes between healthy human individuals. As for the study in general: A donor's plate count was three for CD4 naive and three for CD4 memory; CD8 naive had two and CD8 memory one.

Comment on this clone: What it binds is not known.

General observations from the study: Sharing of clonotypes among donors was expected to vary with sequencing depth. Sampling used blood alone; tissue repertoires probably differ.

Clones were read by immunoSEQ multiplex PCR, and TCRdb kept only the in-frame ones, dropping some. The sample has some 980,000 clones, approximately 76% seen once. The CDR3 contains 15 residues. Germline V CDR1 and CDR2: SGHTA, FQGTGA. Trimming at V came to 1 base and at J to 2 bases, leaving 3 bases not matched to a gene. Source material: memory CD4+ T cells sorted from blood. Subset reported: CD45RA-negative fraction. This chain connects TRBV7-3 to TRBJ2-3, with 7 bases that match TRBD1. The TCR comes from a man between 18 and 35 years old in good health. The CDR3: CASSLKGQLTDTQYF. In DNA form, the CDR3 reads TGTGCCAGCAGCTTAAAGGGACAGCTCACAGATACGCAGTATTTT.